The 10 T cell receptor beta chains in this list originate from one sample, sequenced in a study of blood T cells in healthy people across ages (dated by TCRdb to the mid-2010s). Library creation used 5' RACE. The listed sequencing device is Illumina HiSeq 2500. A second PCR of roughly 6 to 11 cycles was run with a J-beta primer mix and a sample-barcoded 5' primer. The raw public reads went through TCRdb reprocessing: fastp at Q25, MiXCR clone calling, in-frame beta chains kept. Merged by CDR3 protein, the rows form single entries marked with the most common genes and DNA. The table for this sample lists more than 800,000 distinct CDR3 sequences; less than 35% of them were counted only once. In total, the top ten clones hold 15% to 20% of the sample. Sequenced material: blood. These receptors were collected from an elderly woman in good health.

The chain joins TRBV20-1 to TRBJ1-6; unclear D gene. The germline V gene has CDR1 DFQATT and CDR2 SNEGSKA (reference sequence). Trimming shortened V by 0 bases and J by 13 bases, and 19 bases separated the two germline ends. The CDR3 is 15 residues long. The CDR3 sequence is CSARDGIRVLAPLHF. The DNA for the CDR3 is TGCAGTGCTAGAGATGGCATTAGGGTCCTAGCTCCCCTCCACTTT.

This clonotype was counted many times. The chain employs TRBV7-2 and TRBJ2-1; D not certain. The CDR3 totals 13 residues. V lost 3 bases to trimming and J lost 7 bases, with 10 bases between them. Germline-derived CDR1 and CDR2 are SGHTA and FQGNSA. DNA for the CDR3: TGTGCCAGCAGCTTCCAGTCGGCGAATGAGCAGTTCTTC. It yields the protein CASSFQSANEQFF.

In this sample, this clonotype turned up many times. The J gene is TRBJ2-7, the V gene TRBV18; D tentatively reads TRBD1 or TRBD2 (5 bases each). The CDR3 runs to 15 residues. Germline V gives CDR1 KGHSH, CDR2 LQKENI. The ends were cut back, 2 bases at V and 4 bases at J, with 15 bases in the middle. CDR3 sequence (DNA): TGTGCCAGCTCACCAGGCACTGGGGACGGATACGAGCAGTACTTC. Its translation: CASSPGTGDGYEQYF.

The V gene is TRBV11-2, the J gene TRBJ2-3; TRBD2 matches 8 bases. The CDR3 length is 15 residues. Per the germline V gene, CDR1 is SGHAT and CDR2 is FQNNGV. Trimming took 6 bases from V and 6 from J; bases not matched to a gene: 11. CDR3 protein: CASSDPGTSRDTQYF. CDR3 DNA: TGTGCCAGCAGTGACCCCGGGACTAGTAGGGATACGCAGTATTTT.

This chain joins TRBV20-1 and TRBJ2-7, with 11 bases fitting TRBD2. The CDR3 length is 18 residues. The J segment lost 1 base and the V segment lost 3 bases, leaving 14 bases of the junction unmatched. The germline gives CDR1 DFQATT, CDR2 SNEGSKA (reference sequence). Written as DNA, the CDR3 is TGCAGTGCTAGTCCCCCACTAGCGGGAGCAACTCGATCCTACGAGCAGTACTTC. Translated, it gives CSASPPLAGATRSYEQYF.

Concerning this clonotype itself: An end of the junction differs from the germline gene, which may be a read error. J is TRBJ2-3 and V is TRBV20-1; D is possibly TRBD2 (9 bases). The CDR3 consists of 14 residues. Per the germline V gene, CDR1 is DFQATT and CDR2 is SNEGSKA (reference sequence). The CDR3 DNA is TGCAGTGCCTTGGGACTAGCCGGGACAGGTACGCAGTATTTT. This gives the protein CSALGLAGTGTQYF.

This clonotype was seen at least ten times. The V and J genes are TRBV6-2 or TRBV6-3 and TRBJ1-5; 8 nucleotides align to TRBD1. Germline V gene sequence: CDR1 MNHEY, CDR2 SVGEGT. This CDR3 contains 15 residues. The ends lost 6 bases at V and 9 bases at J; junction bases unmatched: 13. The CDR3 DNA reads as TGTGCCAGCAGCAAACCTGGGACAGGTGAAAGGCCCCAGCATTTT. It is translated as CASSKPGTGERPQHF.

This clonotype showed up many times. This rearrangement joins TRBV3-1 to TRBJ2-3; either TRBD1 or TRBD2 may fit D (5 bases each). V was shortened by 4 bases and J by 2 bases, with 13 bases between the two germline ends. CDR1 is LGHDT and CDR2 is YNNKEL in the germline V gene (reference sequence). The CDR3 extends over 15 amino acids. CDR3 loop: CASSPTRGPTDTQYF. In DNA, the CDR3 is TGTGCCAGCAGCCCCACCCGGGGCCCCACAGATACGCAGTATTTT.

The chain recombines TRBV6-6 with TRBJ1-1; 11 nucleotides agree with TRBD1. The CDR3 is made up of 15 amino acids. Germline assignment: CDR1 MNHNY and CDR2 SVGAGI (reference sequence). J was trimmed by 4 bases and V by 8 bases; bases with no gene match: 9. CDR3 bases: TGTGCCAGCCATGGACAGGGGGCGGGCGGCACTGAAGCTTTCTTT. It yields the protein CASHGQGAGGTEAFF.

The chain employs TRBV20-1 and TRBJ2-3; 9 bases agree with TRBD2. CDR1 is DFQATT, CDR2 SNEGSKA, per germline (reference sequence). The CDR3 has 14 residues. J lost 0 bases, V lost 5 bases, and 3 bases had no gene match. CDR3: CSACLAGSTDTQYF. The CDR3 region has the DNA TGCAGTGCTTGCCTAGCGGGGAGCACAGATACGCAGTATTTT.